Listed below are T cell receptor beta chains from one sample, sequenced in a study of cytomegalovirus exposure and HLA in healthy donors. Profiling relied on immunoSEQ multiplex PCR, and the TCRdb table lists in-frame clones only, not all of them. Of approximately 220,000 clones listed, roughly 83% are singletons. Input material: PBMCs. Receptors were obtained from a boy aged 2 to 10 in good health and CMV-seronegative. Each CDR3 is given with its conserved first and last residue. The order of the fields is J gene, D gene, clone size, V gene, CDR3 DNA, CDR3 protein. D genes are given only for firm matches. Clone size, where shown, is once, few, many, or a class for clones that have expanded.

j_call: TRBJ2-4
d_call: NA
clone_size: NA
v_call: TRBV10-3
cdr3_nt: TGTGCCATCAGTGATCGAAACATTCAGTACTTC
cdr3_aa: CAISDRNIQYF

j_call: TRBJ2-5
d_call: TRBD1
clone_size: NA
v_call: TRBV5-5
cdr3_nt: TGTGCCAGCAGCCGTGGGACAGCCAACAGCCCCCGAGAGACCCAGTACTTC
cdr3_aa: CASSRGTANSPRETQYF

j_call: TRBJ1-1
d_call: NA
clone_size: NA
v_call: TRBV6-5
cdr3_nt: TGTGCCAGCAGTGAAAGCAGGGGGAACACTGAAGCTTTCTTT
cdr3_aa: CASSESRGNTEAFF

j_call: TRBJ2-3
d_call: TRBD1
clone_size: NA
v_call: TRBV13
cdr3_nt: TGTGCCAGCCTGGGAGCGGGACAGGGTTTATCAGATACGCAGTATTTT
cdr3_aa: CASLGAGQGLSDTQYF

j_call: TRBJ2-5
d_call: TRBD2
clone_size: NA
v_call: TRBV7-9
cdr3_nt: TGTGCCAGCAGCCAGACTAGCGGGGGGGCGGAGACCCAGTACTTC
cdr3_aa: CASSQTSGGAETQYF

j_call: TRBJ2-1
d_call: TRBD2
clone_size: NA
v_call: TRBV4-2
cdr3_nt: TGTGCCAGCACCAAGGACGGAGCGGGGGGTCTGAATGAGCAGTTCTTC
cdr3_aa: CASTKDGAGGLNEQFF

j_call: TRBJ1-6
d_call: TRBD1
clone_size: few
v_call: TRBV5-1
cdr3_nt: TGCGCCAGCACCAGGCAGGGGGGCTATAATTCACCCCTCCACTTT
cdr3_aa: CASTRQGGYNSPLHF

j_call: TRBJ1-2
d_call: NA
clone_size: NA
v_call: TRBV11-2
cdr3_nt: TGTGCCAGCAGCCCGGAATGGGGCCACTATGGCTACACCTTC
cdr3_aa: CASSPEWGHYGYTF

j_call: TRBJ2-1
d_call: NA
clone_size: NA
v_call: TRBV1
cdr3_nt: TGCACCAGCAGCCAAGGGTTGTGGGACTTTCCCTGCTCCTACAATGAGCAGTTCTTC
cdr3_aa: CTSSQGLWDFPCSYNEQFF

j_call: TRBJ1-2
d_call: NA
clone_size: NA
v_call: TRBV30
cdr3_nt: TGTGCCTGGAACTCAGGATTCACCTATGGCTACACCTTC
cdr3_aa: CAWNSGFTYGYTF

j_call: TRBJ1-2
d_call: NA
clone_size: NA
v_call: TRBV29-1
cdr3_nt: TGCAGCGTTGAAGAGGCGGCCGGTCTCACCTATGGCTACACCTTC
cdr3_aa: CSVEEAAGLTYGYTF

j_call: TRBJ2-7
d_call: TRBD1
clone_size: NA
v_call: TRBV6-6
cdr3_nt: TGTGCCAGCAGTTTCACCGGGACAGGCTCCTACGAGCAGTACTTC
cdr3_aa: CASSFTGTGSYEQYF

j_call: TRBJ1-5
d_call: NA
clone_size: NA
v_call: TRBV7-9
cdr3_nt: TGTGCCACGGGGGAGAATCAGCCCCAGCATTTT
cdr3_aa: CATGENQPQHF

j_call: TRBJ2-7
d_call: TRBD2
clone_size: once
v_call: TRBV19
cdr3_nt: TGTGCCAGTAGTATCGGCGGGAGGGCTAGAGAGCAGTACTTC
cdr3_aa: CASSIGGRAREQYF

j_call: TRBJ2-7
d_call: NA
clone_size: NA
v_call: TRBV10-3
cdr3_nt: TGTGCCATCAGTGGTGGCGGGTACGGCCAGTACTTC
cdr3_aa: CAISGGGYGQYF

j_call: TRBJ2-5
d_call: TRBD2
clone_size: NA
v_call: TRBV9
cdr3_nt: TGTGCCAGCAGCGTAGGACTAGCGAAAGAGACCCAGTACTTC
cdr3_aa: CASSVGLAKETQYF